What follows describes a single T cell receptor beta chain. Its target is unknown. The data were obtained in a study of T cell responses to AZD1222 COVID-19 vaccine. Study in general: Second-dose groups at about 4 or about 12 weeks were pooled.

Germline CDR1 MDHEN, CDR2 SYDVKM. This CDR3 comprises 13 residues. Trimming took off 4 bases at V and 7 bases at J, with 11 bases between the two ends. The assay was immunoSEQ multiplex PCR, and TCRdb's table has in-frame clones only and misses some. The repertoire holds some 150,000 clones, with approximately 90% as singletons. Study-level findings and limits: White British people made up most donors, females outnumbered males, and clonal diversity was possibly underestimated. Reportedly, nearly half of unique spike TCRs recognized epitopes outside B.1.351/B.1.1.7 mutations. Among AZD1222 vaccinees, only six or seven were seropositive at baseline.

This sequence joins TRBV28 and TRBJ2-1; perhaps TRBD1 as D (5 bases). The receptor comes from an adult in good health. The sample here was peripheral blood, taken on day 0 of AZD1222 vaccination. CDR3 amino acids: CASSYTDRNEQFF. Written as DNA, the CDR3 is TGTGCCAGCAGTTACACCGACAGAAATGAGCAGTTCTTC.